A single sample gave rise to the 19 T cell receptor beta chains below, sequenced in a study of sequential checkpoint blockade in melanoma. Sequenced by immunoSEQ multiplex PCR; TCRdb stores in-frame clones only, minus some. The table shows thousands of clones, with over 40% occurring only once. Sample treatment: randomized to nivolumab then ipilimumab (arm A) or the reverse (arm B). This specimen consisted of CD8+ T cells sorted from blood (inferred from file names), obtained from a patient given nivolumab and ipilimumab in sequence. These receptors came from a human donor with melanoma.

This clone is deemed medium-sized. J is TRBJ1-2 and V is TRBV28; 7 bases match TRBD1. Germline CDR1 and CDR2: MDHEN and SYDVKM. V shed 2 bases and J 6 bases; nucleotides not matched to a gene: 6. This CDR3 region has 14 residues. CDR3 nucleotides: TGTGCCAGCAGTTTAGGAGGGGGCTGGGATGGCTACACCTTC. Its protein product is CASSLGGGWDGYTF.

This clone came up a few times. A much larger clone sits a single nucleotide away, making a read error possible. V gene TRBV4-1 combines with J gene TRBJ2-7, with unresolved D. Trimming removed 0 bases from V and 0 bases from J, with 12 bases in between. CDR3 length: 16 residues. Per germline, CDR1 MGHRA and CDR2 YSYEKL. CDR3 coding DNA: TGCGCCAGCAGCCAAGAGGCAGCGCTAGGCTCCTACGAGCAGTACTTC. It translates to CASSQEAALGSYEQYF.

This clone is hyperexpanded by share. Other DNA sequences in this specimen translate into the identical CDR3. The chain recombines TRBV7-9 with TRBJ2-1; D may be TRBD2 (5 bases). The germline V gene has CDR1 SEHNR and CDR2 FQNEAQ (reference sequence). The V gene lost 2 bases and the J gene lost 0 bases, with 11 bases spanning the gap. The CDR3 covers 16 residues. The CDR3 loop reads CASSLIGESSYNEQFF. The CDR3 DNA sequence: TGTGCCAGCAGCTTAATTGGGGAGAGCTCCTACAATGAGCAGTTCTTC.

This clone ranks as medium-sized. This chain joins TRBV19 and TRBJ2-7; possibly TRBD2 for D (5 bases). CDR3 length: 12 amino acids. Germline V gene lookup returns CDR1 LNHDA and CDR2 SQIVND (reference sequence). V lost 9 bases, J lost 6 bases, and 15 bases lay in between. The CDR3 loop is CASGIFEGEQYF. CDR3 sequence (DNA): TGTGCCAGCGGGATATTCGAGGGCGAGCAGTACTTC.

In DNA form, the CDR3 reads TGTGCCAGCAGTTTAAGTGGAGGGCTCTACGAGCAGTACTTC. Translation gives CASSLSGGLYEQYF. The rearrangement uses TRBV27 and TRBJ2-7; D may be TRBD2 (6 bases). The CDR3 has 14 amino acids. CDR1 MNHEY and CDR2 SMNVEV come from the germline V gene (reference sequence). The V end lost 2 bases, the J end lost 3 bases, and 11 bases lay between the germline ends.

The rearrangement joins TRBV4-3 to TRBJ1-6, with D maybe TRBD1 (5 bases). V shed 0 bases and J shed 7 bases, with 13 bases lying between them. The CDR3 extends over 16 amino acids. Germline lookup yields CDR1 LGHNA and CDR2 YSLEER. CDR3: CASSQDQHRLNSPLHF. The CDR3 nucleotides are TGCGCCAGCAGCCAAGATCAACACAGGCTAAATTCACCCCTCCACTTT.

This clone was counted only a few times. The chain uses TRBV21-1 and TRBJ1-2. TRBV21-1 is labeled a pseudogene. CDR3 size: 16 residues. The chain's CDR3 is CASSKSPRGRDYGYTF. The CDR3 nucleotides are TGTGCCAGCAGCAAATCCCCCCGAGGGAGAGACTATGGCTACACCTTC.

This clone qualifies as medium-sized. This chain links TRBV13 with TRBJ2-7, with 8 positions matching TRBD2. The CDR3 is made up of 12 amino acids. Germline CDR1 reads PRHDT; CDR2 reads FYEKMQ (reference sequence). Trimming removed 8 bases from V and 5 bases from J; junction bases left unmatched: 5. The CDR3, as DNA: TGTGCCAGCGCGGGAGGCCACCACGAGCAGTACTTC. This translates into CASAGGHHEQYF.

This clone was seen a handful of times. The chain combines TRBV10-3 with TRBJ1-5, with 10 bases that match TRBD1. V gave up 10 bases and J gave up 4 bases; unmatched junction bases: 7. The V gene's germline CDR1 is ENHRY and CDR2 SYGVKD. This CDR3 is built from 14 residues. The CDR3: CATGTGDTNQPQHF. The CDR3 DNA reads as TGTGCCACCGGGACAGGGGATACGAATCAGCCCCAGCATTTT.

This clone is medium-sized in the sample. The CDR3 coding sequence is TGCGCCAGCAGCCACGACAGGGTAGTTAACTATGGCTACACCTTC. Amino acid sequence: CASSHDRVVNYGYTF. The chain recombines TRBV4-3 with TRBJ1-2, with 7 bases that match TRBD1. The CDR3 spans 15 residues. V trimming: 3 bases; J trimming: 1 base; junction bases outside the gene matches: 5. The V gene's germline CDR1 is LGHNA and CDR2 YSLEER.

This clone is medium-sized in the sample. The chain links TRBV19 to TRBJ2-7; possibly TRBD2 for D (5 bases). CDR1 LNHDA and CDR2 SQIVND come from the germline V gene (reference sequence). The ends were cut back, 2 bases at V and 5 bases at J, with 10 bases in the middle. The CDR3 has 13 residues. The CDR3 nucleotides are TGTGCCAGTAGTATAACGGCCGGGAACGAGCAGTACTTC. This translates into CASSITAGNEQYF.

This clone has just one count. The chain recombines TRBV6-5 with TRBJ2-1; 14 nucleotides agree with TRBD2. The V gene end was trimmed by 2 bases and the J gene end by 6 bases; junction bases not matched to a gene: 0. The CDR3 has 15 residues. Per germline, CDR1 MNHEY and CDR2 SVGAGI. The CDR3 DNA reads as TGTGCCAGCAGTTACGGACTAGCGGGGGGCAATGAGCAGTTCTTC. Translation gives CASSYGLAGGNEQFF.

This chain connects TRBV28 to TRBJ2-7, with D possibly being TRBD1 (6 bases). The CDR3 has 14 amino acids. Trimming removed 8 bases from V and 2 bases from J, with 16 bases in between. CDR1 is MDHEN, CDR2 SYDVKM, per germline. DNA of the CDR3: TGTGCCAGCTCCTTCACAGGGATCACCTACGAGCAGTACTTC. Translation: CASSFTGITYEQYF.

This clone showed up just a few times. The rearrangement joins TRBV28 to TRBJ2-7; D is unresolved. This CDR3 is 14 amino acids long. V was trimmed by 3 bases and J by 3 bases, leaving 12 bases between them. Germline V CDR1 and CDR2: MDHEN, SYDVKM. DNA of the CDR3: TGTGCCAGCAGTTTTTCGGAGTCCGGCTACGAGCAGTACTTC. This codes for CASSFSESGYEQYF. The full variable domain, rest sourced from reference TRBV28 and TRBJ2-7, is DVKVTQSSRYLVKRTGEKVFLECVQDMDHENMFWYRQDPGLGLRLIYFSYDVKMKEKGDIPEGYSVSREKKERFSLILESASTNQTSMYLCASSFSESGYEQYFGPGTRLTVT.

By share of the sample, this clone is medium-sized. V and J are TRBV4-2 and TRBJ1-4; D unresolved. Trimming pared 4 bases from V and 15 bases from J, leaving 18 bases between. Germline V lookup: CDR1 LGHNA, CDR2 YNFKEQ. This CDR3 is 13 amino acids long. DNA of the CDR3: TGTGCCAGCAGCCCCTTAGTGGAGAGGTTGGTGTTTTTT. The encoded protein is CASSPLVERLVFF.

V and J are TRBV9 and TRBJ2-7, with D possibly TRBD2 on 6 matching bases. Germline values: CDR1 SGDLS, CDR2 YYNGEE. V lost 0 bases and J lost 2, with 12 bases in between. This CDR3 has 15 residues. CDR3 DNA: TGTGCCAGCAGCGTAGGTGGAGGGGACGCCTACGAGCAGTACTTC. Amino acid sequence: CASSVGGGDAYEQYF. Variable domain in full (rest from reference TRBV9 and TRBJ2-7): DSGVTQTPKHLITATGQRVTLRCSPRSGDLSVYWYQQSLDQGLQFLIQYYNGEERAKGNILERFSAQQFPDLHSELNLSSLELGDSALYFCASSVGGGDAYEQYFGPGTRLTVT.

The rearrangement uses TRBV30 and TRBJ1-5; 8 positions agree with TRBD1. Germline lookup yields CDR1 GTSNPN and CDR2 SVGIG (reference sequence). This CDR3 spans 16 amino acids. The V and J ends lost 4 bases and 0 bases, in that order; junction bases with no gene match: 8. CDR3 protein: CAWTEGQVYSNQPQHF. The CDR3 region has the DNA TGTGCCTGGACCGAGGGACAGGTCTATAGCAATCAGCCCCAGCATTTT.

The table lists this clone with a few counts. The rearrangement joins TRBV28 to TRBJ1-4, with a possible D match to TRBD1 (5 bases). The length of the CDR3 is 12 residues. Germline CDR1 MDHEN, CDR2 SYDVKM. Trimming removed 5 bases from V and 11 bases from J, with 12 bases in between. CDR3 nucleotide sequence: TGTGCCAGCAGTCCACCCCGGGGGAAACTGTTTTTT. This encodes CASSPPRGKLFF.

This clone was found a few times. This chain connects TRBV28 to TRBJ1-2, with D possibly being TRBD1 (6 bases). This CDR3 comprises 16 residues. CDR1 is MDHEN, CDR2 SYDVKM, per germline. V gave up 3 bases and J gave up 3 bases, with 17 bases separating them. This CDR3 is CASSLTLDRMDYGYTF. CDR3 sequence (DNA): TGTGCCAGCAGTTTGACCCTTGACAGGATGGACTATGGCTACACCTTC.